The T cell receptor (beta chain) under discussion was sequenced for a study of CD8 T cells in ankylosing spondylitis. TCRdb passed the 5' RACE reads through MiXCR, listing each CDR3 protein once. The sample includes roughly 260,000 distinct CDR3 sequences, around 20% seen only once; the top ten take around 8%. With respect to this clonotype: Its cognate antigen is unknown.

Study results and limitations: One TCR beta motif, made up of several highly homologous variants, appeared characteristic of ankylosing spondylitis blood. Reports say disease-linked clones showed up significantly more in matched ankylosing spondylitis synovial fluid.

This TCR derives from a male donor with ankylosing spondylitis or in good health (not recorded which). What was sequenced was blood, either unsorted or a sorted T cell fraction (not recorded which).

The CDR3 reads CASSVGQTSSGNTIYF. CDR3 in DNA: TGCGCCAGCAGCGTCGGACAGACGAGCTCTGGAAACACCATATATTTT. V gene TRBV5-1 combines with J gene TRBJ1-3, with D possibly being TRBD1 (6 bases). This CDR3 region has 16 residues. The germline V gene encodes CDR1 SGHRS and CDR2 YFSETQ. Between the trimmed V and J ends, which lost 4 bases and 0 bases, there was a span of 14 bases.